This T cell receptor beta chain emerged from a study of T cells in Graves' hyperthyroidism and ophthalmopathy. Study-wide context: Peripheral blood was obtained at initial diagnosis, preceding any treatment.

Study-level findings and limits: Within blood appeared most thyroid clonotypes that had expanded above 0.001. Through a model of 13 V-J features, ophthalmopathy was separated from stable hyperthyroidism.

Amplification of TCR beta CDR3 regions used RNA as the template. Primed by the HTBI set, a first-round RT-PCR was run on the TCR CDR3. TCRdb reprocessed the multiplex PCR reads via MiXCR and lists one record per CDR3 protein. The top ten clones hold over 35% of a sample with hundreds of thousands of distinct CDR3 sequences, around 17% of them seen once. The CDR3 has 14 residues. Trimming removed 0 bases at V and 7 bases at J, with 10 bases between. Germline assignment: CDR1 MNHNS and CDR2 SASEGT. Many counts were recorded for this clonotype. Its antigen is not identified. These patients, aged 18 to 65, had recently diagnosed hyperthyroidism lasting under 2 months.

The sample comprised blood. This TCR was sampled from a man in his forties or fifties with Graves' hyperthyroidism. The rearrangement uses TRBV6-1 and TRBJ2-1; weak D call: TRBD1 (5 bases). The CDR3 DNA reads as TGTGCCAGCAGTGAAGCCGTGTACAGGAATGAGCAGTTCTTC. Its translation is CASSEAVYRNEQFF.